This T cell receptor (beta chain) was sequenced during a study of T cells after posttransplantation cyclophosphamide. Study observations and caveats: Recipient CMV seropositivity and CMV reactivation strongly tracked TRB clonality. Donor CD8+ memory clones often dominated recipient blood repertoires at later times. TRB overlap between skin or GI tissue T cells and blood was limited.

Data came from immunoSEQ multiplex PCR; TCRdb stores just in-frame clones and leaves some out. The sample carries some 21,000 clones, 80% to 90% recorded once. About this clone itself: Its target is unknown.

Controls had myeloablative marrow grafts with methotrexate and calcineurin inhibitor, sampled at 1 year. This CDR3 region has 13 residues. This clonotype was obtained from a female patient younger than 45 who received an allogeneic stem cell transplant from an unrelated donor, was CMV-positive, and had acute and chronic GVHD. These T cells may partly come from the graft donor. Sequences were derived from PBMCs, sampled around 53 weeks after allogeneic stem cell transplant with calcineurin inhibitor and methotrexate. The chain carries TRBV12-2 and TRBJ1-5; TRBD1, the table's D call, was not compared with the DNA. TRBV12-2 is an annotated pseudogene. CDR3 in DNA: TGTGCAAGTCGCCCACAGGGCAATCAGCCCCAGCATTTT. Amino acid sequence: CASRPQGNQPQHF.